A selection of T cell receptor beta chains follows, all from one sample in a study of T cells after yellow fever vaccination. TCRdb reprocessed the 5' RACE reads via MiXCR and lists one record per CDR3 protein. The table includes 200,000 to 300,000 distinct CDR3 sequences, around 6.7% detected once. The starting material was CD4+ T cells sorted from PBMCs, obtained on the day of the yellow fever booster vaccination. Every receptor here comes from a young man who received the YFV17D yellow fever vaccine. Both conserved end residues are part of each CDR3. D genes are given only for firm matches. Clone size is shown for a subset of rows, as once, few, many or a class of expanded clone.

D,size,J,V,CDR3,DNA
-,few,TRBJ2-1,TRBV15,CATSIQSSYNEQFF,TGTGCCACCAGCATCCAAAGCTCCTACAATGAGCAGTTCTTC
-,-,TRBJ2-5,TRBV20-1,CSAGQGQETQYF,TGCAGTGCGGGGCAGGGCCAAGAGACCCAGTACTTC
-,-,TRBJ2-7,TRBV19,CASSMTGSSSYEQYF,TGTGCCAGTAGTATGACAGGTTCGAGCTCCTACGAGCAGTACTTC
-,few,TRBJ2-2,TRBV4-3,CASSLAGGGLAGELFF,TGCGCCAGCAGCCTTGCCGGCGGAGGGCTGGCTGGGGAGCTGTTTTTT
TRBD2,many,TRBJ2-7,TRBV3-1,CASKDGRTIGEQYF,TGTGCCAGCAAGGACGGGAGGACCATTGGGGAGCAGTACTTC
TRBD2,many,TRBJ2-1,TRBV20-1,CSAGLAGGRGGNEQFF,TGCAGTGCCGGACTAGCGGGAGGCCGGGGGGGGAATGAGCAGTTCTTC
TRBD2,-,TRBJ2-2,TRBV3-1,CASSPHGGTGELFF,TGTGCCAGCAGCCCGCACGGGGGGACCGGGGAGCTGTTTTTT
-,many,TRBJ1-5,TRBV20-1,CSAKSTSNQPQHF,TGCAGTGCTAAAAGCACCAGCAATCAGCCCCAGCATTTT
-,few,TRBJ1-2,TRBV6-1,CASSQSPGLGYTF,TGTGCCAGCAGTCAATCGCCGGGACTTGGCTACACCTTC
-,many,TRBJ2-1,TRBV10-3,CAISADRYYNEQFF,TGTGCCATCAGTGCGGACCGTTACTACAATGAGCAGTTCTTC
TRBD1,many,TRBJ2-5,TRBV12-3/TRBV12-4,CASSNPGGPIAETQYF,TGTGCCAGCAGTAACCCAGGGGGCCCAATCGCCGAGACCCAGTACTTC
TRBD1,-,TRBJ1-5,TRBV20-1,CSATRTGTNQPQHF,TGCAGTGCCACCAGGACAGGGACCAATCAGCCCCAGCATTTT
-,few,TRBJ1-4,TRBV5-1,CASSIATNEKLFF,TGCGCCAGTTCCATCGCAACTAATGAAAAACTGTTTTTT
-,-,TRBJ1-2,TRBV9,CASSVGGLGDGYTF,TGTGCCAGCAGCGTAGGGGGATTGGGGGATGGCTACACCTTC
-,few,TRBJ2-6,TRBV20-1,CSASASGANVLTF,TGCAGTGCTAGCGCCTCTGGGGCCAACGTCCTGACTTTC
-,-,TRBJ2-5,TRBV5-1,CASSLLGGPQETQYF,TGCGCCAGCAGCCTGCTGGGGGGGCCCCAAGAGACCCAGTACTTC
-,many,TRBJ2-1,TRBV7-8,CASSLSSSSYNEQFF,TGTGCCAGCAGCTTAAGTTCAAGCTCCTACAATGAGCAGTTCTTC
TRBD2,many,TRBJ2-5,TRBV20-1,CSAARGLQETQYF,TGCAGTGCTGCTAGGGGACTACAAGAGACCCAGTACTTC
-,few,TRBJ2-7,TRBV25-1,CASGGAPGSYEQYF,TGTGCCAGCGGGGGGGCGCCTGGATCCTACGAGCAGTACTTC
TRBD1,few,TRBJ2-7,TRBV5-1,CASSARDRALVYEQYF,TGCGCCAGCAGCGCCCGGGACAGGGCTCTTGTCTACGAGCAGTACTTC
TRBD2,many,TRBJ2-7,TRBV28,CASSFLAGRYEQYF,TGTGCCAGCAGTTTTCTAGCGGGACGCTACGAGCAGTACTTC
-,few,TRBJ2-5,TRBV5-1,CASSYEGRKETQYF,TGCGCCAGCAGCTACGAAGGACGGAAAGAGACCCAGTACTTC
-,few,TRBJ2-7,TRBV27,CASILRRGSSYEQYF,TGTGCCAGCATTCTGCGCCGGGGGAGCTCCTACGAGCAGTACTTC
-,-,TRBJ2-6,TRBV7-2,CASSLVARAGGANVLTF,TGTGCCAGCAGCTTAGTGGCGCGCGCAGGTGGGGCCAACGTCCTGACTTTC
TRBD2,many,TRBJ2-3,TRBV7-2,CASSTATSATDTQYF,TGTGCCAGCAGCACCGCGACTAGCGCCACAGATACGCAGTATTTT
TRBD1,many,TRBJ1-2,TRBV20-1,CSARRVGTGGFDGYTF,TGCAGTGCTAGAAGAGTTGGGACAGGGGGCTTCGATGGCTACACCTTC
-,-,TRBJ2-6,TRBV15,CATSRDLTGDGANVLTF,TGTGCCACCAGCAGAGATCTGACCGGGGATGGGGCCAACGTCCTGACTTTC
-,few,TRBJ2-7,TRBV27,CASSKGGTLYEQYF,TGTGCCAGCAGCAAAGGGGGGACCCTCTACGAGCAGTACTTC
TRBD2,many,TRBJ2-1,TRBV28,CASSSPGSGRAMNEQFF,TGTGCCAGCAGTTCCCCGGGCAGCGGGAGGGCCATGAATGAGCAGTTCTTC
-,few,TRBJ2-1,TRBV30,CAWNPLVGEQFF,TGTGCCTGGAATCCACTCGTTGGTGAGCAGTTCTTC
TRBD2,-,TRBJ2-3,TRBV11-2,CASRNGLAGVFPTDTQYF,TGTGCCAGCAGGAACGGACTAGCGGGAGTATTTCCCACAGATACGCAGTATTTT
-,-,TRBJ2-6,TRBV19,CASSSGTLTSIGANVLTF,TGTGCCAGTAGTTCCGGGACGCTGACCTCAATAGGGGCCAACGTCCTGACTTTC
-,many,TRBJ2-5,TRBV5-1,CASSSPAEETQYF,TGCGCCAGCAGCTCCCCGGCGGAAGAGACCCAGTACTTC
-,-,TRBJ1-1,TRBV20-1,CRAGKSNTEAFF,TGCAGGGCAGGGAAGTCGAACACTGAAGCTTTCTTT
-,many,TRBJ1-1,TRBV18,CASSPQRGVGTEAFF,TGTGCCAGCTCACCCCAAAGGGGGGTGGGCACTGAAGCTTTCTTT
TRBD1,many,TRBJ1-2,TRBV20-1,CSAVSGTGRGDGYTF,TGCAGTGCCGTTTCCGGGACAGGAAGGGGCGATGGCTACACCTTC
-,-,TRBJ2-3,TRBV28,CASRGATDTQYF,TGTGCCAGCAGAGGGGCCACAGATACGCAGTATTTT
-,-,TRBJ2-3,TRBV5-1,CASSLRNSSLRGDTQYF,TGCGCCAGCAGCTTGCGCAACAGTTCTCTCCGCGGAGATACGCAGTATTTT
-,few,TRBJ2-7,TRBV5-1,CASSLRPGMGEQYF,TGCGCCAGCAGCCTGCGCCCGGGGATGGGTGAGCAGTACTTC
-,-,TRBJ2-5,TRBV20-1,CSARDRGRETQYF,TGCAGTGCTAGAGACAGGGGACGAGAGACCCAGTACTTC
-,medium-sized,TRBJ2-7,TRBV7-2,CASSLSYEQYF,TGTGCCAGCAGCCTCTCCTACGAGCAGTACTTC
-,-,TRBJ2-5,TRBV27,CASNECPGSETQYF,TGTGCCAGCAACGAATGCCCAGGGTCAGAGACCCAGTACTTC
-,many,TRBJ2-5,TRBV7-8,CASSSTQWETQYF,TGTGCCAGCAGCTCCACCCAATGGGAGACCCAGTACTTC
-,-,TRBJ1-4,TRBV9,CASSPGVNEKLFF,TGTGCCAGCAGCCCGGGGGTTAATGAAAAACTGTTTTTT
-,many,TRBJ2-2,TRBV12-3/TRBV12-4,CASSLVQPNTGELFF,TGTGCCAGCAGTTTAGTGCAACCGAACACCGGGGAGCTGTTTTTT
-,-,TRBJ2-1,TRBV5-5,CASSLQINEQFF,TGTGCCAGCAGCTTACAAATCAATGAGCAGTTCTTC
TRBD1,few,TRBJ1-6,TRBV27,CASRGQGYNSPLHF,TGTGCCAGCAGGGGACAGGGGTATAATTCACCCCTCCACTTT
TRBD2,many,TRBJ2-3,TRBV14,CASRASGRLLTDTQYF,TGTGCCAGCCGCGCTAGCGGGAGACTGCTCACAGATACGCAGTATTTT
-,many,TRBJ2-7,TRBV19,CASSIGSSTYEQYF,TGTGCCAGTAGTATCGGGTCTTCCACCTACGAGCAGTACTTC
TRBD2,-,TRBJ2-3,TRBV5-1,CASRRSGRGRDTQYF,TGCGCCAGCAGACGTAGCGGGAGGGGTCGTGATACGCAGTATTTT
TRBD2,many,TRBJ2-7,TRBV5-6,CASSTLASGTYEQYF,TGTGCCAGCAGCACCCTCGCTAGCGGGACGTACGAGCAGTACTTC